This T cell receptor beta chain is drawn from a study of lymphopenia after photon versus proton radiotherapy. Broader study findings: Oligoclonal CD8+ Temra expansion after nadir drove photon patients' diversity drop.

The table came from immunoSEQ multiplex PCR; TCRdb's copy has only in-frame clones and leaves some out. The sample contains over 50,000 clones, around 86% of which appear only once. This clone was seen only once. Its antigen is as yet unknown. The CDR3 extends over 13 amino acids. V lost 0 bases and J lost 6, with 9 bases in between. Germline CDR1 SGHNT, CDR2 YYREEE (reference sequence). The chain couples TRBV5-4 to TRBJ1-1; no definite D call. This TCR was recovered from a man in his forties with gastric cancer. The source material was peripheral blood, sampled from a patient treated with photon-based radiotherapy. Here the CDR3 reads CASSLGRVAEAFF. CDR3 bases: TGTGCCAGCAGCTTGGGAAGGGTGGCTGAAGCTTTCTTT.